These 23 T cell receptor beta chains came from one sample sequenced in a study of CD8 T cells in ankylosing spondylitis. General study results and limits: Among TCR beta sequences, a motif of several highly homologous variants appeared characteristic of ankylosing spondylitis blood.

TCRdb reanalysed the 5' RACE reads using MiXCR and keeps one entry per CDR3 protein. Here the sample spans about 540,000 distinct CDR3 sequences, over 9.5% being singletons. Their antigen targets remain unknown. The sample taken for sequencing was blood, either unsorted or a sorted T cell fraction (not recorded which). These receptors originate from a male donor with ankylosing spondylitis.

This clonotype was detected a few times. This chain uses TRBV20-1 with TRBJ2-1; a weak D match, TRBD1 (5 bases). The CDR3 extends over 14 amino acids. Germline V gene lookup returns CDR1 DFQATT and CDR2 SNEGSKA (reference sequence). Trimming removed 0 bases at V and 12 bases at J, with 18 bases between. The CDR3, as DNA: TGCAGTGCTAGAGAGTCCCTAGACAGAGCAAGGCAGTTCTTC. Its protein product is CSARESLDRARQFF.

This clonotype was seen more than once but under ten times. CDR3 residues: CASSGLAGAIDTQYF. The CDR3 nucleotides read TGTGCCAGCAGCGGACTAGCGGGAGCAATAGATACGCAGTATTTT. The rearrangement links TRBV11-2 to TRBJ2-3, with 13 bases matching TRBD2. This CDR3 spans 15 amino acids. CDR1 is SGHAT and CDR2 is FQNNGV in the germline V gene. V trimming: 5 bases; J trimming: 5 bases; junction bases outside the gene matches: 4.

This chain connects TRBV5-1 to TRBJ1-1, with 8 bases that match TRBD1. CDR1 and CDR2 from the germline V gene are SGHRS and YFSETQ. V trimming: 2 bases; J trimming: 4 bases; junction bases outside the gene matches: 13. The CDR3 contains 17 residues. CDR3 region: CASSFGRNRGGSTEAFF. As DNA, the CDR3 is TGCGCCAGCAGCTTTGGGCGTAACAGGGGGGGTAGCACTGAAGCTTTCTTT.

The chain has TRBV12-3 or TRBV12-4 and TRBJ2-1; either TRBD1 or TRBD2 may fit D (5 bases each). The V gene lost 6 bases and the J gene lost 8 bases, with 26 bases spanning the gap. The CDR3 has 17 residues. CDR3 in DNA: TGTGCCAGCAGCCCAAGGGGCAGCGGCGGGCTGACTTATGAGCAGTTCTTC. Translation gives CASSPRGSGGLTYEQFF.

This clonotype was seen ten or more times. The rearrangement joins TRBV20-1 to TRBJ1-1; unclear D gene. Trimming pared 1 base from V and 7 bases from J, leaving 13 bases between. From germline, CDR1 is DFQATT and CDR2 SNEGSKA (reference sequence). The CDR3 length is 13 residues. CDR3 loop: CSARADRYVEAFF. In nucleotides, the CDR3 is TGCAGTGCTAGAGCGGACCGGTATGTTGAAGCTTTCTTT.

The table lists this clonotype with a few counts. The chain links TRBV7-8 to TRBJ1-2, with TRBD1 matching over 10 bases. Trimming cost V 6 bases and J 6 bases; bases outside gene matches: 7. The V gene's germline CDR1 is SGHVS and CDR2 FQNEAQ. CDR3 length: 14 amino acids. CDR3 nucleotide sequence: TGTGCCAGCAGTCGCGACAGGGGGCTAAATGGCTACACCTTC. This gives the protein CASSRDRGLNGYTF.

V gene TRBV14 combines with J gene TRBJ1-1; perhaps TRBD1 as D (6 bases). Germline V gene sequence: CDR1 SGHDN, CDR2 FVKESK. The length of the CDR3 is 15 residues. Trimming pared 4 bases from V and 5 bases from J, leaving 17 bases between. This CDR3 reads CASSPWGRGGTEAFF. The CDR3, as DNA: TGTGCCAGCAGCCCATGGGGCAGGGGAGGGACTGAAGCTTTCTTT.

This clonotype has only a few counts. The rearrangement uses TRBV11-2 and TRBJ2-1, with 14 bases identical to TRBD2. The junction had 12 bases not matched to a gene; V was cut back by 5 bases and J by 9 bases. There are 17 residues in the CDR3. Germline loops: CDR1 SGHAT, CDR2 FQNNGV. DNA for the CDR3: TGTGCCAGCAGCCGGGCCGGGGGACTAGCGGGAGTGGGTGAGCAGTTCTTC. Its translation is CASSRAGGLAGVGEQFF.

Only a few counts were recorded for this clonotype. The V call is TRBV10-3, the J call TRBJ1-5, with 10 bases matching TRBD1. The trim removed 5 bases at V and 4 bases at J, leaving 5 bases unmatched. CDR1 and CDR2 (germline): ENHRY, SYGVKD. This CDR3 has 15 amino acids. CDR3 in amino acids: CAISPGTGENQPQHF. Written as DNA, the CDR3 is TGTGCCATCAGTCCCGGGACAGGGGAAAATCAGCCCCAGCATTTT.

This clonotype came up a few times. This rearrangement joins TRBV3-1 to TRBJ2-1; 9 nucleotides line up with TRBD1. Germline loops: CDR1 LGHDT, CDR2 YNNKEL (reference sequence). J gave up 14 bases and V 2 bases, and 4 bases lay outside the gene matches. The CDR3 loop spans 12 amino acids. The CDR3 sequence is CASSQMGDREFF. Written as DNA, the CDR3 is TGTGCCAGCAGCCAAATGGGGGACAGGGAGTTCTTC.

This clonotype has only a few counts. This chain uses TRBV20-1 with TRBJ2-1, with D tentatively TRBD1 or TRBD2 (5 bases each). Germline values: CDR1 DFQATT, CDR2 SNEGSKA (reference sequence). The CDR3 has 14 amino acids. The V and J ends lost 3 bases and 9 bases respectively, with 18 bases between them. The CDR3 is CSARVGDSRVEQFF. CDR3 DNA sequence: TGCAGTGCTAGGGTGGGGGATAGCCGGGTTGAGCAGTTCTTC.

V is TRBV12-3 or TRBV12-4 and J is TRBJ2-2; a weak D match, TRBD2 (5 bases). Deletions cut 5 bases from V and 0 bases from J, with 16 bases between. The CDR3 is 17 residues long. Here the CDR3 reads CASSLQADTSNTGELFF. The CDR3 bases are TGTGCCAGCAGTCTCCAAGCGGATACTTCGAACACCGGGGAGCTGTTTTTT.

This clonotype was detected only a few times. This chain uses TRBV11-2 with TRBJ2-5, with 7 bases that match TRBD2. J gave up 4 bases and V 1 base, and 6 bases lay outside the gene matches. The germline V gene encodes CDR1 SGHAT and CDR2 FQNNGV. The CDR3 is 15 amino acids. The CDR3 spells CASSLVGGSGETQYF. CDR3 DNA: TGTGCCAGCAGCTTAGTGGGCGGGAGCGGAGAGACCCAGTACTTC.

This clonotype was counted at least ten times. The chain has TRBV7-7 and TRBJ2-7; the D gene is possibly TRBD2 (6 bases). From germline, CDR1 is SSHAT and CDR2 FNYEAQ (reference sequence). V lost 1 base to trimming and J lost 7 bases, with 11 bases between them. The CDR3 runs 13 residues. The CDR3 coding sequence is TGTGCCAGCAGCTTAGACTGGGGGGATGAGCAGTACGTC. Residues: CASSLDWGDEQYV.

This clonotype was picked up many times. This sequence joins TRBV27 and TRBJ2-7; D gene unclear. Germline assignment: CDR1 MNHEY and CDR2 SMNVEV (reference sequence). CDR3 length equals 14 residues. V was clipped by 2 bases and J by 2 bases, with 10 bases between them. CDR3 bases: TGTGCCAGCAGTTTAAAACCAGGCACCTACGAGCAGTACTTC. It codes for CASSLKPGTYEQYF.

This clonotype appeared a single time. The chain joins TRBV3-1 to TRBJ2-7, with unresolved D. Germline V gives CDR1 LGHDT, CDR2 YNNKEL (reference sequence). CDR3 size: 14 residues. This CDR3 reads CASSQVIQAPIVHV. In DNA form, the CDR3 reads TGTGCCAGCAGCCAAGTGATCCAAGCGCCGATCGTCCACGTC.

This clonotype was recorded many times. The gene calls are TRBV14 and TRBJ2-1; 9 nucleotides match TRBD1. With 4 bases clipped from V and 5 bases from J, the junction kept 6 bases outside the gene matches. CDR1 and CDR2 from the germline V gene are SGHDN and FVKESK. CDR3 length equals 15 residues. The CDR3 loop is CASSRGQGRNNEQFF. In nucleotides, the CDR3 is TGTGCCAGCAGCCGAGGACAGGGGCGAAACAATGAGCAGTTCTTC. The whole variable domain, filled in from reference TRBV14 and TRBJ2-1, reads EAGVTQFPSHSVIEKGQTVTLRCDPISGHDNLYWYRRVMGKEIKFLLHFVKESKQDESGMPNNRFLAERTGGTYSTLKVQPAELEDSGVYFCASSRGQGRNNEQFFGPGTRLTVL.

This clonotype occurred a few times. V is TRBV6-1 and J is TRBJ2-7; D may be TRBD2 (6 bases). Germline loops: CDR1 MNHNS, CDR2 SASEGT. Trimming took 2 bases from V and 6 from J, leaving 20 bases between them. The CDR3 has 16 amino acids. The CDR3 nucleotides are TGTGCCAGCAGTGAACTAACGGGAGAAGCTAGGGGCGAGCAGTACGTC. Its translation is CASSELTGEARGEQYV.

This clonotype appeared a few times. The rearrangement joins TRBV18 to TRBJ2-3; no clear D. Trimming stripped 1 base from V and 0 bases from J, with 11 bases between. CDR3 length equals 16 residues. Germline V CDR1 and CDR2: KGHSH, LQKENI. Here the CDR3 reads CASSPQPVGSTDTQYF. The DNA of the CDR3 is TGTGCCAGCTCACCACAGCCTGTTGGGAGCACAGATACGCAGTATTTT.

In its sample, this clonotype was seen many times. V and J are TRBV5-1 and TRBJ2-2; D is ambiguous. CDR1 and CDR2 from the germline V gene are SGHRS and YFSETQ. This CDR3 contains 15 residues. The germline V and J ends were trimmed by 5 bases and 0 bases, with 11 bases remaining between them. CDR3 sequence reads: CASRDITANTGELFF. The CDR3 nucleotides are TGCGCCAGCAGGGATATAACTGCGAACACCGGGGAGCTGTTTTTT.

The V gene is TRBV10-3, the J gene TRBJ2-7, with unresolved D. Germline lookup yields CDR1 ENHRY and CDR2 SYGVKD. The CDR3 is 14 residues long. Trimming shortened V by 2 bases and J by 2 bases, and 10 bases separated the two germline ends. The DNA of the CDR3 is TGTGCCATCAGTGAGGGATTACAGACCTACGAGCAGTACTTC. Its translation: CAISEGLQTYEQYF.

The CDR3 reads CASSLVGLEQPQHF. The CDR3 nucleotides read TGCGCCAGCAGCTTGGTGGGTTTGGAGCAGCCCCAGCATTTT. The rearrangement uses TRBV5-1 and TRBJ1-5; D not resolved. Germline loops: CDR1 SGHRS, CDR2 YFSETQ. The CDR3 is 14 amino acids. Trimming cost V 0 bases and J 7 bases, with 11 bases left between them.

J is TRBJ2-1 and V is TRBV5-1; 8 positions agree with TRBD2. CDR3 length equals 15 residues. Per germline, CDR1 SGHRS and CDR2 YFSETQ. V lost 4 bases to trimming and J lost 8 bases; unmatched junction nucleotides: 11. The CDR3 is CASSPGGGRSYEQFF. In DNA form, the CDR3 reads TGCGCCAGCAGCCCGGGGGGCGGGAGGTCGTATGAGCAGTTCTTC.